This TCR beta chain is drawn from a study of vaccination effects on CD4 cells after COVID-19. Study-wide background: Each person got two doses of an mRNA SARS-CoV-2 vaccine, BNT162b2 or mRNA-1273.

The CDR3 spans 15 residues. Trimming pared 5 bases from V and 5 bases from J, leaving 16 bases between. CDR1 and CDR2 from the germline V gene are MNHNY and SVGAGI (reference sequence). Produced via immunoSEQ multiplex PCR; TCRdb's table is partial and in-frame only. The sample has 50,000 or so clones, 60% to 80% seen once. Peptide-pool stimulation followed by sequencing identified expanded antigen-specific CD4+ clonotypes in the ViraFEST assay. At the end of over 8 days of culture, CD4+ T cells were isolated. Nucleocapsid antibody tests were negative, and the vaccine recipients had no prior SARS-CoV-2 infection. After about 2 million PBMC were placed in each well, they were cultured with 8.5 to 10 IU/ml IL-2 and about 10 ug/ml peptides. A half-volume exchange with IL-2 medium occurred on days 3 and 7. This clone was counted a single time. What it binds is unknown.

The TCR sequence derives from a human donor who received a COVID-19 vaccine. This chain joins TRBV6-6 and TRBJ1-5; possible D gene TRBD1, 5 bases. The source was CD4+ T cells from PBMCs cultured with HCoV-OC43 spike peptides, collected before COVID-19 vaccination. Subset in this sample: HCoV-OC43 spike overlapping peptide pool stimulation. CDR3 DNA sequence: TGTGCCAGCAGTGATCCCGGGACCGCACATCAGCCCCAGCATTTT. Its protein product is CASSDPGTAHQPQHF.